This T cell receptor (beta chain) comes out of a study of spatial heterogeneity in lung cancer. Study results and caveats: Blood carried ubiquitous expanded tumor TCRs more at resection than follow-up.

TCRdb passed the 5' RACE reads through MiXCR, listing each CDR3 protein once. The sample records about 20,000 distinct CDR3 sequences, 15% to 20% being singletons. Noted time point: sample taken at primary tumor resection. Whole RNA from tumor, nontumor lung or frozen PBMC was sequenced unsorted. Many counts were recorded for this clonotype. Its specificity is unknown. Trimming took 6 bases from V and 2 from J, leaving 23 bases between them. The CDR3 loop spans 17 amino acids. Germline V gene sequence: CDR1 DFQATT, CDR2 SNEGSKA (reference sequence). The rearrangement uses TRBV20-1 and TRBJ2-1; tentatively, D is TRBD2 (6 bases). This sample comprised PBMCs, obtained at surgery. This TCR was sampled from a male donor with early-stage non-small cell lung cancer. The chain's CDR3 is CSAKGGAGQGAYNEQFF. The CDR3 nucleotides are TGCAGTGCGAAAGGCGGGGCGGGTCAAGGGGCCTACAATGAGCAGTTCTTC.